This T cell receptor beta chain was identified during a study of cytomegalovirus exposure and HLA in healthy donors. Comment on this clone: One end of the junction does not line up with germline, which may come from a read error.

A multiplex PCR was run with 60 Vbeta primers and 13 Jbeta primers. Using immunoSEQ multiplex PCR, the repertoire was profiled, and TCRdb retains in-frame clones only, with some absent. This table holds about 180,000 clones, around 82% found once. CDR3 length equals 16 residues. The germline CDR1 and CDR2 sequences are SGHNT and YYREEE (reference sequence). Input material: PBMCs. The sequence was obtained from a man in his 60s in good health and CMV-seronegative. The chain links TRBV5-4 to TRBJ2-7; 7 positions match TRBD1. In DNA form, the CDR3 reads TGTGCCAGCAGCTTAATGGGACAGTTAATCTCCTACGAGCAGTGCTTC. Its protein is CASSLMGQLISYEQCF.